This record concerns one T cell receptor (beta chain) sequence. The antigen this receptor binds is unknown. Base qualities are missing; no much larger clone stands one base away. CDR1 and CDR2, per the germline V gene, are ENHRY and SYGVKD. The CDR3 contains 14 residues, cysteine and phenylalanine counted. The sequence is cut down to CDR3 DNA, 42 bases in frame from base 1. Trimming at the junction amounts to 3 bases on V and 0 bases on J, and the germline ends lie 8 bases apart. This sample is drawn from a study of OX40 agonist ivuxolimab in advanced cancers. About the study as a whole: The costimulatory receptor OX40 (CD134) was targeted by ivuxolimab, a fully human IgG2 agonistic monoclonal antibody. Intravenous ivuxolimab was administered to patients every 2 weeks at six dose levels: 0.01, 0.1, 0.3, 1.5, 3 and 10 mg/kg. Among the 50 to 55 dose-escalation patients, 19 had hepatocellular carcinoma, 15 or so melanoma, 9 renal cell carcinoma and 9 head and neck cancer. The dose-escalation cohort was about 86% male with a mean age of approximately 60 years, ranging from roughly 23 to 90. Patients were allowed to have had prior anti-PD-1, anti-PD-L1 or anti-CTLA-4 therapy, and around two fifths of the dose-escalation patients had been treated with checkpoint inhibitors. Partial responses occurred in three dose-escalation patients, of whom one had hepatocellular carcinoma and two had cutaneous melanoma. The point of sequencing TCRbeta in the periphery was to test whether ivuxolimab changed TCR sequence diversity and drove clonal T-cell expansion. The monotherapy dose-escalation portion (N ≈ 50 patients) of the phase I ivuxolimab trial is reported in the paper. Broad study findings and their caveats: Low levels of normalized T-cell clonal expansion were also shown by some nonresponding patients. Clonal expansion of both CD4+ and CD8+ blood T cells was observed from baseline to week 6 at doses 0.1 to 3.0 mg/kg. After ivuxolimab, more expanded clones were found on average in CD8+ T cells than in CD4+ T cells. Partial responders in the 0.1-3.0 mg/kg groups had among the lowest normalized peripheral clonal expansion, especially among CD8+ T cells. Antigen specificity was not determined for the clonally expanded peripheral T cells.

Patients with autoimmune disease history or receiving systemic immunosuppression were excluded from the trial. Peripheral blood for TCR sequencing was collected from all dose cohorts at baseline, on cycle 4 day 1, and on cycle 7 day 1. Samples came from an open-label, multicenter, first-in-human phase I dose-escalation trial of ivuxolimab. Adults with locally advanced or metastatic melanoma, renal cell, hepatocellular, or head and neck squamous cell carcinoma were enrolled in the trial. Before TCR sequencing, CD4+ T cells and CD8+ T cells from peripheral blood were sorted into separate populations. Genomic DNA was extracted from sorted cells for sequencing of the TCRbeta CDR3 region. The immunoSEQ Assay was used to sequence the TCRbeta CDR3 regions. Entries here come from immuneACCESS through TCRdb and include only in-frame sequences with V and J called. Some clones fail to appear in such tables; in the studies checked, an unresolved V gene covers under half of the shortfall, and the cause of the remainder is unknown. The sample table lists approximately 100,000 clones, just over 90% of them with a count of one. The ten largest clones add up to 0.31% of the sample.

The receptor chain draws on TRBV10-3 and TRBJ1-1, with the D gene call left open. The material was CD4+ or CD8+ T cells sorted from blood, obtained in a trial of the OX40 agonist ivuxolimab. The source is an adult with an advanced solid tumor such as melanoma, head and neck, liver or kidney cancer. The DNA sequence is TGTGCCATCAGTGACGGGTCTGTGAACACTGAAGCTTTCTTT. Its protein product is CAISDGSVNTEAFF.